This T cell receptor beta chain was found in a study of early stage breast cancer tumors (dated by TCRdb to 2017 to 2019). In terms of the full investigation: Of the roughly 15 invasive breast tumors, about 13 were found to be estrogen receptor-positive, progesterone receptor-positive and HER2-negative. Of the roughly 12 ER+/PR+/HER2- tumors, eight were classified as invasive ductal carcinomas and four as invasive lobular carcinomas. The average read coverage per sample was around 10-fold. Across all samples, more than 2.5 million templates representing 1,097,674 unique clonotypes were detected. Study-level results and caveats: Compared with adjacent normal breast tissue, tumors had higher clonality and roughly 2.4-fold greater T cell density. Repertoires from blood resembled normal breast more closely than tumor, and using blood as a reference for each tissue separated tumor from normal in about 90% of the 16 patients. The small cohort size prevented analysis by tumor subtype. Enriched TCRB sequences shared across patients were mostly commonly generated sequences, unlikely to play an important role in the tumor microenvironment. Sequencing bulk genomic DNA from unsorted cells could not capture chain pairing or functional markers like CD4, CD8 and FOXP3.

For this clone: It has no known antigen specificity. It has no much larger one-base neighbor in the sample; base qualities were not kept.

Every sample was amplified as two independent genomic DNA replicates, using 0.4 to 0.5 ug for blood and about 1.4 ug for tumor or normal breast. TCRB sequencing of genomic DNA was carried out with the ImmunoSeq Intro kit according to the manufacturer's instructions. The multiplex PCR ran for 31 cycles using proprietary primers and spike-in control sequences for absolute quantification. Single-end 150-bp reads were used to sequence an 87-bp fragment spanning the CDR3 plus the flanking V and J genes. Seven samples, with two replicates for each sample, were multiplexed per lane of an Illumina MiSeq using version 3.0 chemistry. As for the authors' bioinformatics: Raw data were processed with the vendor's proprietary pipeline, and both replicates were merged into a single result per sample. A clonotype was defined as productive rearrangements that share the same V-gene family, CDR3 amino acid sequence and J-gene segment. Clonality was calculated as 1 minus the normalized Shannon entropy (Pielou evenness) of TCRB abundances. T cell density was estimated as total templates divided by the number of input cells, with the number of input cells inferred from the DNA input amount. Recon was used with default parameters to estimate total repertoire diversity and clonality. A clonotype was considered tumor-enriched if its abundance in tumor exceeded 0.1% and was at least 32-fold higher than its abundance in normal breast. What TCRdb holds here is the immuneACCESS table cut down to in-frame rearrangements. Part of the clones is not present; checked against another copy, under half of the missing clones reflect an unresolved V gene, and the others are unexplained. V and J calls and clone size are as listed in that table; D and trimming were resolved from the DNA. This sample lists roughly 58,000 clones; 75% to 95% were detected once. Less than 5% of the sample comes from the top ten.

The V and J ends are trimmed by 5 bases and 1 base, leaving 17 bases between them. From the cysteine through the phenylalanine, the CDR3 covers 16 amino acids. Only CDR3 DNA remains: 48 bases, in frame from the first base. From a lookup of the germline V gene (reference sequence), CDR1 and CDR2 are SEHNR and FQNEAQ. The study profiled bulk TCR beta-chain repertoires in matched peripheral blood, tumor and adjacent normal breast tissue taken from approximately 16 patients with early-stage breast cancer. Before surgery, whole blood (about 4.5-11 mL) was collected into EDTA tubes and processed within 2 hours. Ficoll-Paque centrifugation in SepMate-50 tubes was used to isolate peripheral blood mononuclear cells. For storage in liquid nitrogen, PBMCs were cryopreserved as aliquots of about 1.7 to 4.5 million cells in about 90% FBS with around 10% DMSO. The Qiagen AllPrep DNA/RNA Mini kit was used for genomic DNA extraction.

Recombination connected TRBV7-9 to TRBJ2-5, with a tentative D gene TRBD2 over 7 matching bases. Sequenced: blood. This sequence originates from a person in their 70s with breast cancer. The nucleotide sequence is TGTGCCAGCAGCCCCAATGGTGGGGGGGCCCAAGAGACCCAGTACTTC. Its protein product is CASSPNGGGAQETQYF.